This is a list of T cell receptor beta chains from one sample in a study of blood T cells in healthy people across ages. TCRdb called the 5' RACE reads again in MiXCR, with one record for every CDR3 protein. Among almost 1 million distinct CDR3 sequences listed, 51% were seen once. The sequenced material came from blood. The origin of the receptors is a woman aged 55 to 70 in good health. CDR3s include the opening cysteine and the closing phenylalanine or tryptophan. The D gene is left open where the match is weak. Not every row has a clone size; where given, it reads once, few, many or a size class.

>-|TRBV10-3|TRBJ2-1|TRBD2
TGTGCCACGGGACTAACGGGAGACGAGCAGTTCTTC
CATGLTGDEQFF
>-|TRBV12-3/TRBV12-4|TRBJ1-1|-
TGTGCCGATTATGGAAATGGTGGTGAAGCTTTCTTT
CADYGNGGEAFF
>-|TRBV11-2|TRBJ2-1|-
TGTGCCAGCAGACAGGCCGCAGGGTACGAGCAGTTCTTC
CASRQAAGYEQFF
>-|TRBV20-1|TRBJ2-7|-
TGCAGTGCTAGAGACAGCAGGGCCTCCTACGAGCAGTACTTC
CSARDSRASYEQYF
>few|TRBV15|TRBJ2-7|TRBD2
TGTGCCACCAGCAGAGTTCTAGCGGGAGAGGGCGAGCAGTACTTC
CATSRVLAGEGEQYF
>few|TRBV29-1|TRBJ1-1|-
TGCAGCATACAGGCCGCCGTGGACACTGAAGCTTTCTTT
CSIQAAVDTEAFF
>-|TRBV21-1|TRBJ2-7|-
TGTGCCAGCAGCCCGCCCGGCGGGAGTGTGTCCTACGAGCAGTACTTC
CASSPPGGSVSYEQYF
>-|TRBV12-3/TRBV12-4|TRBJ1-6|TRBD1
TGTGCCAGCAGCCCGACAGGGTCAAATTCACCCCTCCACTTT
CASSPTGSNSPLHF
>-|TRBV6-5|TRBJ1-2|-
TGTGCCAGCAGTCTCGTCCCACAGGGAATTGGCTACACCTTC
CASSLVPQGIGYTF
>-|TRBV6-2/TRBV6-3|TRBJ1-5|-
TGTGCCAGCAGTTACCCGGGACGCAGGGGCAATCAGCCCCAGCATTTT
CASSYPGRRGNQPQHF
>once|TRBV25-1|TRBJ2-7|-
TGTGTCAGCAGTGATTTGAGGACCTACGAGCAGTACTTC
CVSSDLRTYEQYF
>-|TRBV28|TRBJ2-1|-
TGTGCCACCCTCGGGGGTATTGGGACCCAGTTCTTC
CATLGGIGTQFF
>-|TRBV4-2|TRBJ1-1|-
TGTGCCAGCAGCCAAGGGTTGACTGAAGCTTTCTTT
CASSQGLTEAFF
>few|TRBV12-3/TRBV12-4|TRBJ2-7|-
TGTGCCAGCAGTAACGGACTTCTCCATACCTACGAGCAGTACTTC
CASSNGLLHTYEQYF
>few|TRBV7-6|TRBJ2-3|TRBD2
TGTGCCAGCAGCTTAGTCCTAGCGGAAGGCACAGATACGCAGTATTTT
CASSLVLAEGTDTQYF
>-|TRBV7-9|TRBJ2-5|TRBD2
TGTGCCAGCAGCTCTCCAGGGAATCTAGCGGGAAGTAATGAGCAGTACTTC
CASSSPGNLAGSNEQYF
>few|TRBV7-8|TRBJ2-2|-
TGTGCCAGCAGCTCTTGGGGAAATATTGCGAACACCGGGGAGCTGTTTTTT
CASSSWGNIANTGELFF
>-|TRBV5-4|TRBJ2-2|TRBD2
TGTGCCAGCACCACATTGACACTAGCGGGAAACACCGGGGAGCTGTTTTTT
CASTTLTLAGNTGELFF
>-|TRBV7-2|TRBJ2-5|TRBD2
TGTGCCAGCAGCGGACGACTAGCGGGAGTGGGGGAGACCCAGTACTTC
CASSGRLAGVGETQYF
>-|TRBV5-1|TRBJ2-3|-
TGCCCCAGCAGCTTGGCCGGGAGCACAGATACGCAGTATTTT
CPSSLAGSTDTQYF
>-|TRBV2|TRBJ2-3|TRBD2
TGTGCCAGCAGTCTGGGACTAGCGGGAGGGCCGATGCGGAGAGATACGCAGTATTTT
CASSLGLAGGPMRRDTQYF
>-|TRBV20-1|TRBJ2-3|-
TGCAGTGCTAGAAGTAGGCCTTTCACAGATACGCAGTATTTT
CSARSRPFTDTQYF
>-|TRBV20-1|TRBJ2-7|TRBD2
TGCAGTGCTAGGTTAGCGGGTGGGTCCTACGAGCAGTACTTC
CSARLAGGSYEQYF
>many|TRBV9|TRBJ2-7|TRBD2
TGTGCCAGCAGCCCTCGACTAGCGCCCCATGCCTACGAGCAGTACTTC
CASSPRLAPHAYEQYF
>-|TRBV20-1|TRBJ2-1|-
TGCAGTGCTCACCGGAGGCGGGGTGACAATGAGCAGTTCTTC
CSAHRRRGDNEQFF